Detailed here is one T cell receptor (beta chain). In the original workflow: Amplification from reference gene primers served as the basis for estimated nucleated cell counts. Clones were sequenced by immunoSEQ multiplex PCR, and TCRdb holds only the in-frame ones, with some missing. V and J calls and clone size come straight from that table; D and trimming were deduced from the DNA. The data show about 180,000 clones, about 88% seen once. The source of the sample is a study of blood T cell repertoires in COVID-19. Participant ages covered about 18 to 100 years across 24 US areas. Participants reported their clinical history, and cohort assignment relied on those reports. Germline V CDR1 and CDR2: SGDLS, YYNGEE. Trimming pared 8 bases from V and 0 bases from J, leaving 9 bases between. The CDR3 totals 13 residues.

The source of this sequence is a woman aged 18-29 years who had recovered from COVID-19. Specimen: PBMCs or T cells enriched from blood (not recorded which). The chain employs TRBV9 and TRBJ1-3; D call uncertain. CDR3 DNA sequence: TGTGCCAGTGGTGGACTCTCTGGAAACACCATATATTTT. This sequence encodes CASGGLSGNTIYF.